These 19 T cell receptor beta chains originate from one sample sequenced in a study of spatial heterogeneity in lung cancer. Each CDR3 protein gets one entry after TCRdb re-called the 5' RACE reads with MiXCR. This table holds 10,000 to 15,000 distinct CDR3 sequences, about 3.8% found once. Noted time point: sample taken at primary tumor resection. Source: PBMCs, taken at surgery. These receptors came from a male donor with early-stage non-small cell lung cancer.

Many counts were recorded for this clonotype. The CDR3 nucleotides read TGTGCCAGCAGCGTGTCTAGGACAGATACGCAGTATTTT. It encodes CASSVSRTDTQYF. This chain connects TRBV9 to TRBJ2-3, with no clear D. Trimming stripped 2 bases from V and 3 bases from J, with 7 bases between. The CDR3 consists of 13 residues. CDR1 is SGDLS, CDR2 YYNGEE, per germline. The variable domain in full, completed from reference TRBV9 and TRBJ2-3, reads DSGVTQTPKHLITATGQRVTLRCSPRSGDLSVYWYQQSLDQGLQFLIQYYNGEERAKGNILERFSAQQFPDLHSELNLSSLELGDSALYFCASSVSRTDTQYFGPGTRLTVL.

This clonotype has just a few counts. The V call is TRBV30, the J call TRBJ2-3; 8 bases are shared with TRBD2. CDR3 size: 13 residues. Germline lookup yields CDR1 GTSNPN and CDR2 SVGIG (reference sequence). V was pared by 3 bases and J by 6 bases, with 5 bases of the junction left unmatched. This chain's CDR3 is CAWRAGVGDTQYF. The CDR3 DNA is TGTGCCTGGAGAGCGGGAGTGGGTGATACGCAGTATTTT.

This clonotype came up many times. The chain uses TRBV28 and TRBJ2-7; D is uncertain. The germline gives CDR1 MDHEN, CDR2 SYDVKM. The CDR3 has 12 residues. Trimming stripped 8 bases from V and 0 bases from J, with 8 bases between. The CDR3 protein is CASGESSYEQYF. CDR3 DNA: TGTGCCAGCGGAGAAAGCTCCTACGAGCAGTACTTC. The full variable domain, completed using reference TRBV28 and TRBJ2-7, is DVKVTQSSRYLVKRTGEKVFLECVQDMDHENMFWYRQDPGLGLRLIYFSYDVKMKEKGDIPEGYSVSREKKERFSLILESASTNQTSMYLCASGESSYEQYFGPGTRLTVT.

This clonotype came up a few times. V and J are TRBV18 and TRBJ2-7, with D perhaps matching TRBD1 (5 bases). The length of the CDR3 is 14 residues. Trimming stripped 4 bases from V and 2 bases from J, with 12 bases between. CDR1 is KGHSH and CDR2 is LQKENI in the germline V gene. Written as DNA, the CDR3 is TGTGCCAGCTCACAAGGGGCCCAGACCTACGAGCAGTACTTC. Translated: CASSQGAQTYEQYF.

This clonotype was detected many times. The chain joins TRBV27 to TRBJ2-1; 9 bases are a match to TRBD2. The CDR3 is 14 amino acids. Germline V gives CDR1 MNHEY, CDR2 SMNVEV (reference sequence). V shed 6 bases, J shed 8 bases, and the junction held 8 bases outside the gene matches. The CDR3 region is CASSQGTSRHEQFF. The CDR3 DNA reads TGTGCCAGCAGCCAGGGGACTAGCCGACATGAGCAGTTCTTC.

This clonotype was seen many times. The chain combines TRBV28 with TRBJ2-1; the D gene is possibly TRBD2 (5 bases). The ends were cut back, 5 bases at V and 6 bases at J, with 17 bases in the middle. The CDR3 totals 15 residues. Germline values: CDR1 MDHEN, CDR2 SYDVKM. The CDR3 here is CASSGRAAPTNEQFF. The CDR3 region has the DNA TGTGCCAGCAGTGGGCGGGCCGCCCCAACCAATGAGCAGTTCTTC.

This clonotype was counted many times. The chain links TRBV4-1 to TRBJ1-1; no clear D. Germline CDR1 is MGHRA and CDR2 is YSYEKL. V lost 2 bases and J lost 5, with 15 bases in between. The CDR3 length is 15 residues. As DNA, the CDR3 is TGCGCCAGCAGCCAAAGTCAGGTGGAGGGAACTGAAGCTTTCTTT. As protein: CASSQSQVEGTEAFF.

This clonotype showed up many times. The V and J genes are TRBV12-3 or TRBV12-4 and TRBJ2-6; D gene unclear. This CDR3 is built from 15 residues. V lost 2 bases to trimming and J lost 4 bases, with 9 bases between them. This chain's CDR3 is CASSLWQSGANVLTF. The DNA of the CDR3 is TGTGCCAGCAGTTTATGGCAGTCCGGGGCCAACGTCCTGACTTTC.

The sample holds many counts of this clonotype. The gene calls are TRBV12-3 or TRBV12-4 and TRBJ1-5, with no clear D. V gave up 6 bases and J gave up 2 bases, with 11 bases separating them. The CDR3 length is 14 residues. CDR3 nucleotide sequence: TGTGCCAGCAGACCACAGTACGGCAATCAGCCCCAGCATTTT. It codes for CASRPQYGNQPQHF.

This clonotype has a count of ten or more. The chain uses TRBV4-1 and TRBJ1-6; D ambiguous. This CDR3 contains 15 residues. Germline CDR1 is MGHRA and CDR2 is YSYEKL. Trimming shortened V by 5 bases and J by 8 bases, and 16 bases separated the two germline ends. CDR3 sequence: CASSSVAGVDSPLHF. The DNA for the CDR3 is TGCGCCAGCAGCTCCGTCGCGGGCGTCGATTCACCCCTCCACTTT.

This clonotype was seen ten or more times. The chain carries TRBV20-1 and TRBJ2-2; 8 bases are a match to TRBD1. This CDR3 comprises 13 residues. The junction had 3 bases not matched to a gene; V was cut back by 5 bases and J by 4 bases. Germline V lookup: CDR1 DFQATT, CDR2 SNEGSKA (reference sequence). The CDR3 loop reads CSASTGATGELFF. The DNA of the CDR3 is TGCAGTGCTTCGACAGGGGCCACCGGGGAGCTGTTTTTT.

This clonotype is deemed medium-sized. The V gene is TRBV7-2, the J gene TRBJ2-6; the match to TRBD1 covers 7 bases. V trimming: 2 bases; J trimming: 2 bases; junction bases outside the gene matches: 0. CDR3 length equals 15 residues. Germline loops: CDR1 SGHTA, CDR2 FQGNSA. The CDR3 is CASSLQGAGANVLTF. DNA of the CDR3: TGTGCCAGCAGCTTACAGGGGGCTGGGGCCAACGTCCTGACTTTC.

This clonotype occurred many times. Written as DNA, the CDR3 is TGCAGTGCCAGGGACATTACGAACACCGGGGAGCTGTTTTTT. This gives the protein CSARDITNTGELFF. The chain couples TRBV20-1 to TRBJ2-2, with D perhaps TRBD1 (6 bases). The CDR3 runs to 14 residues. Trimming took 6 bases from V and 0 from J, leaving 11 bases between them. Looked up from germline, CDR1 is DFQATT and CDR2 is SNEGSKA (reference sequence).

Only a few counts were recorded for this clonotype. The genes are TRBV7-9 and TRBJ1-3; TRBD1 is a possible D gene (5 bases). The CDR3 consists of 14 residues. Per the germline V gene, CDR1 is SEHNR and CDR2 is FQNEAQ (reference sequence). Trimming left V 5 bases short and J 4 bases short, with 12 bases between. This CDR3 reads CASSPFGGGNTIYF. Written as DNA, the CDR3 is TGTGCCAGCAGCCCCTTCGGGGGAGGAAACACCATATATTTT.

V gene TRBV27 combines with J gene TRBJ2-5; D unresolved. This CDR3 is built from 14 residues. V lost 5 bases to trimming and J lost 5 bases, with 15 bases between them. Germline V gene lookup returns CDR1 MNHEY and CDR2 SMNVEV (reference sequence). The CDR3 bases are TGTGCCAGCAGTCCGCGTCACCAAGGGGAGACCCAGTACTTC. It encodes CASSPRHQGETQYF.

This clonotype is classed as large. Here the CDR3 DNA reads TGTGCCAGCAGTTACTCGCCCCCCCCGGGACTAGCGGAGAGGGATGAGCAGTTCTTC. Amino acids: CASSYSPPPGLAERDEQFF. V gene TRBV6-5 combines with J gene TRBJ2-1, with 11 bases fitting TRBD2. Germline V CDR1 and CDR2: MNHEY, SVGAGI. The CDR3 runs 19 residues. The junction had 15 bases not matched to a gene; V was cut back by 0 bases and J by 8 bases.

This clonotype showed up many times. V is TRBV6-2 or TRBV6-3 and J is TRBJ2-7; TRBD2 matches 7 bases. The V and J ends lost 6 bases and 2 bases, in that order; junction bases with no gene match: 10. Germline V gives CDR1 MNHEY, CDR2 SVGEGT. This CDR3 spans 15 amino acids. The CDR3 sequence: CASRSMLAVTYEQYF. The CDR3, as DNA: TGTGCCAGCAGGTCTATGCTAGCGGTTACCTACGAGCAGTACTTC.

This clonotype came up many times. The CDR3 sequence: CASSQDQGLGGRTDTQYF. In DNA form, the CDR3 reads TGTGCCAGCAGCCAAGATCAGGGCCTCGGCGGGCGAACAGATACGCAGTATTTT. The chain recombines TRBV4-2 with TRBJ2-3, with D tentatively TRBD1 or TRBD2 (5 bases each). The CDR3 contains 18 residues. Trimming removed 0 bases at V and 3 bases at J, with 19 bases between. Per germline, CDR1 LGHNA and CDR2 YNFKEQ.

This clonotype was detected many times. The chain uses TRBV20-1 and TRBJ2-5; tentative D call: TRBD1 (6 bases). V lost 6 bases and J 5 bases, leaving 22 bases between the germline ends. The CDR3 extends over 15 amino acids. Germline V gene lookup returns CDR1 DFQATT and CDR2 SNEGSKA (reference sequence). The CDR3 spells CSAATTGIGRETQYF. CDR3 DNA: TGCAGTGCGGCAACCACAGGGATCGGAAGGGAGACCCAGTACTTC.